One and the same sample provided the 5 T cell receptor beta chains below, sequenced in a study of T-cell reconstitution after alpha-beta-depleted transplantation in children. Unique molecular identifiers featured in how the TCRbeta library was prepared. Each CDR3 protein is one row after TCRdb ran MiXCR on the PCR reads. The data contain a few hundred thousand distinct CDR3 sequences, roughly 22% of them singletons. Sample: PBMCs from the stem cell graft donor, taken from the stem cell graft. The source of these receptors is a human donor who donated a stem cell graft to a child with acute myeloid leukemia.

The rearrangement links TRBV11-2 to TRBJ2-7; 7 nucleotides agree with TRBD2. Germline CDR1 is SGHAT and CDR2 is FQNNGV. This CDR3 is 15 amino acids long. The trim removed 3 bases at V and 3 bases at J, leaving 8 bases unmatched. CDR3 sequence (DNA): TGTGCCAGCAGCTTCCTGCCGGGAGGAATCTACGAGCAGTACTTC. Translated: CASSFLPGGIYEQYF. The whole variable domain, remainder taken from reference TRBV11-2 and TRBJ2-7, is EAGVAQSPRYKIIEKRQSVAFWCNPISGHATLYWYQQILGQGPKLLIQFQNNGVVDDSQLPKDRFSAERLKGVDSTLKIQPAKLEDSAVYLCASSFLPGGIYEQYFGPGTRLTVT.

This clonotype showed up just once. The chain has TRBV12-3 or TRBV12-4 and TRBJ2-1, with TRBD2 matching 8 bases. This CDR3 is built from 16 residues. With 1 base clipped from V and 4 bases from J, the junction kept 6 bases outside the gene matches. Here the CDR3 DNA reads TGTGCCAGCAGTTTAGGACTAGCGAACCTTTACAATGAGCAGTTCTTC. Protein product: CASSLGLANLYNEQFF.

At least ten counts were recorded for this clonotype. V gene TRBV4-2 combines with J gene TRBJ2-1, with D uncertain. V dropped 0 bases and J dropped 4 bases, with 16 bases sitting between them. The germline gives CDR1 LGHNA, CDR2 YNFKEQ. The CDR3 length is 17 residues. In DNA form, the CDR3 reads TGTGCCAGCAGCCAAGATCAAGGCGCCAGGCCTTACAATGAGCAGTTCTTC. Its translation: CASSQDQGARPYNEQFF.

In this sample, this clonotype turned up a few times. This chain links TRBV11-2 with TRBJ2-1; TRBD1 or TRBD2 may be the D gene (7 bases each). V gave up 5 bases and J gave up 9 bases, with 23 bases separating them. CDR1 and CDR2 (germline): SGHAT, FQNNGV. CDR3 length: 16 residues. The CDR3 sequence is CASSHRGGRLTVEQFF. CDR3 sequence (DNA): TGTGCCAGCAGCCACAGGGGAGGGAGATTGACGGTTGAGCAGTTCTTC.

The chain employs TRBV5-1 and TRBJ2-7; TRBD2 aligns across 8 bases. Trimming cost V 0 bases and J 5 bases; bases outside gene matches: 7. Germline CDR1 reads SGHRS; CDR2 reads YFSETQ. The CDR3 spans 15 residues. The CDR3 DNA is TGCGCCAGCAGCTTGGAGGCTAGCGGGCACAACGAGCAGTACTTC. Its translation is CASSLEASGHNEQYF. Full variable domain (missing parts from reference TRBV5-1 and TRBJ2-7): KAGVTQTPRYLIKTRGQQVTLSCSPISGHRSVSWYQQTPGQGLQFLFEYFSETQRNKGNFPGRFSGRQFSNSRSEMNVSTLELGDSALYLCASSLEASGHNEQYFGPGTRLTVT.